The rows below give T cell receptor beta chains drawn from one sample of a study of T cell repertoires in cytomegalovirus infection. TCRdb passed the reads through MiXCR, listing each CDR3 protein once. There are some 500,000 distinct CDR3 sequences in the sample; 35% to 50% occur only once, and about half lies in the top ten. These receptors lack a known antigen. This sample comprised cultured PBMCs, obtained from culture after CMV antigen stimulation. The receptors here all came from a human donor in good health (CMV status not recorded). Some clones in this sample may be carry-over from other donors' samples. CDR3s include the opening cysteine and the closing phenylalanine or tryptophan. D genes are given only for firm matches. Where a row states a size, it is once, few, many or the class of an expanded clone; other rows omit it.

cdr3_aa cdr3_nt d_call j_call clone_size v_call
CASSRAEKLFF TGTGCCAGCAGCCGGGCCGAAAAACTGTTTTTT . TRBJ1-4 . TRBV12-3/TRBV12-4
CSVSDLGETQYF TGCAGCGTTTCGGACTTAGGGGAGACCCAGTACTTC . TRBJ2-5 once TRBV29-1
CATAPGAASTDTQYF TGTGCCACCGCCCCCGGGGCTGCTAGCACAGATACGCAGTATTTT . TRBJ2-3 . TRBV28
CASSNGLAGGLIGTDTQYF TGTGCCAGCAGCAACGGACTAGCGGGGGGGCTGATTGGCACAGATACGCAGTATTTT TRBD2 TRBJ2-3 . TRBV28
CASSFSHGVGETQYF TGTGCCAGCAGCTTTTCACACGGGGTAGGAGAGACCCAGTACTTC . TRBJ2-5 few TRBV11-2
CASRPSAFVTSGLETQYF TGTGCCAGCAGACCCAGCGCCTTCGTGACTAGCGGGTTGGAGACCCAGTACTTC TRBD2 TRBJ2-5 . TRBV7-6
CSGAPWDNEQFF TGCAGCGGTGCCCCTTGGGACAATGAGCAGTTCTTC . TRBJ2-1 few TRBV29-1
CASSRDPATGELFF TGTGCCAGCAGCCGAGACCCAGCGACCGGGGAGCTGTTTTTT . TRBJ2-2 . TRBV11-3
CASRPSVGGGDTFGPLHF TGTGCCAGCAGACCAAGCGTTGGAGGGGGGGACACCTTTGGGCCCCTCCACTTT . TRBJ1-6 . TRBV2
CASSKRRVRDYGYTF TGTGCCAGCAGCAAAAGGAGGGTCAGAGACTATGGCTACACCTTC . TRBJ1-2 few TRBV28
CASSPGPLTLNEQFF TGTGCCAGCAGCCCCGGGCCTCTAACCCTTAATGAGCAGTTCTTC . TRBJ2-1 few TRBV7-2
CASSLTSAEAFF TGTGCCAGCAGTTTAACATCCGCTGAAGCTTTCTTT . TRBJ1-1 . TRBV12-3/TRBV12-4
CASSLGVGSNYGYTF TGTGCCAGCAGCTTAGGGGTCGGCAGTAACTATGGCTACACCTTC . TRBJ1-2 many TRBV7-8
CASIAGGSTDTQYF TGTGCCAGTATAGCGGGGGGGAGCACAGATACGCAGTATTTT TRBD2 TRBJ2-3 . TRBV6-6
CASLDRVDGYTF TGTGCCAGCCTGGACAGGGTCGACGGCTACACCTTC TRBD1 TRBJ1-2 . TRBV6-6
CASTLGSGSNEKLFF TGTGCCAGTACCCTCGGGAGCGGGTCTAATGAAAAACTGTTTTTT . TRBJ1-4 . TRBV19
CASSLAPYTGKLFF TGTGCCAGCAGCTTAGCACCGTATACGGGAAAACTGTTTTTT . TRBJ1-4 . TRBV7-2
CASSTPGTNYGYTF TGTGCCAGCAGCACCCCTGGGACTAACTATGGCTACACCTTC . TRBJ1-2 few TRBV14